This T cell receptor (beta chain) was recorded in a study of blood T cell repertoires in COVID-19. For the study at large: Donors in the United States, Italy and Spain gave samples during acute or convalescent COVID-19. PBMCs, B-cell-depleted T cells, or T cells were the source of the cDNA or gDNA that made up the material.

CDR3 length: 13 amino acids. Germline V gene data show CDR1 as LNHNV and CDR2 as YYDKDF (reference sequence). V lost 2 bases, J lost 1 base, and 5 bases lay in between. This clone was detected only a few times. The authors' processing: Estimated nucleated cell counts came from reference gene primer amplification. Sequencing used immunoSEQ multiplex PCR; TCRdb keeps in-frame clones, though not all of them. For V, J and clone size, that table is used; D and trimming come from the DNA. The data show 180,000 or so clones, approximately 85% seen once. This TCR derives from a human donor with active or convalescent COVID-19. The donor label of this sample is uncertain. The sequencing input was peripheral blood. This chain joins TRBV15 and TRBJ1-1; possible D gene TRBD1, 5 bases. CDR3 sequence reads: CATSRQGNTEAFF. CDR3 nucleotide sequence: TGTGCCACCAGCAGACAGGGGAACACTGAAGCTTTCTTT. The full variable domain, completed using reference TRBV15 and TRBJ1-1, is DAMVIQNPRYQVTQFGKPVTLSCSQTLNHNVMYWYQQKSSQAPKLLFHYYDKDFNNEADTPDNFQSRRPNTSFCFLDIRSPGLGDTAMYLCATSRQGNTEAFFGQGTRLTVV.